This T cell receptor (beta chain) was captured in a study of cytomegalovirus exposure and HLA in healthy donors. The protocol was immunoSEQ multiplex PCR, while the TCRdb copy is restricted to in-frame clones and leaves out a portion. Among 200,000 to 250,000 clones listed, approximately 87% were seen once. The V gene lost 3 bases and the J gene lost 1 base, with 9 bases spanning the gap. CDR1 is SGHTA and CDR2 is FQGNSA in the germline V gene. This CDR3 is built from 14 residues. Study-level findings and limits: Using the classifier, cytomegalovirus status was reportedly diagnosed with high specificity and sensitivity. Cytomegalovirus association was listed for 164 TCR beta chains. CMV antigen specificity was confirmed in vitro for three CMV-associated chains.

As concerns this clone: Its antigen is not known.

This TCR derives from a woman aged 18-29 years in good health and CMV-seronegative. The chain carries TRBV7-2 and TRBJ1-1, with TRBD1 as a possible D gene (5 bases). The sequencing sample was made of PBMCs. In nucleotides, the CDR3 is TGTGCCAGCAGCTTCAGGGCTTCGAACACTGAAGCTTTCTTT. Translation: CASSFRASNTEAFF.